What follows are 15 T cell receptor beta chains derived from one specimen sequenced in a study of OX40 agonist ivuxolimab in advanced cancers. Data came from immunoSEQ multiplex PCR; TCRdb stores just in-frame clones and leaves some out. The data contain more than 40,000 clones, roughly 90% of them singletons. The sample consisted of CD4+ or CD8+ T cells sorted from blood, taken in a trial of the OX40 agonist ivuxolimab. All receptors come from an adult with an advanced solid tumor such as melanoma, head and neck, liver or kidney cancer.

This chain uses TRBV28 with TRBJ2-3, with D perhaps TRBD2 (5 bases). There are 17 residues in the CDR3. Germline CDR1 MDHEN, CDR2 SYDVKM. Trimming removed 2 bases at V and 3 bases at J, with 18 bases between. CDR3 in DNA: TGTGCCAGCAGTTTAAGATCGTTGGAAACGGGGACAGATACGCAGTATTTT. Protein sequence: CASSLRSLETGTDTQYF.

The J gene is TRBJ2-7, the V gene TRBV7-8; maybe TRBD2 (6 bases). Germline CDR1 reads SGHVS; CDR2 reads FQNEAQ. The CDR3 has 14 amino acids. V was pared by 5 bases and J by 7 bases, with 18 bases between. The CDR3 is CASSLGGEAGEQYF. The CDR3 DNA reads as TGTGCCAGCAGCCTAGGCGGGGAGGCGGGGGAGCAGTACTTC. Combining the CDR3 with reference TRBV7-8 and TRBJ2-7 gives the whole variable domain GAGVSQSPRYKVAKRGQDVALRCDPISGHVSLFWYQQALGQGPEFLTYFQNEAQLDKSGLPSDRFFAERPEGSVSTLKIQRTQQEDSAVYLCASSLGGEAGEQYFGPGTRLTVT.

The J gene is TRBJ2-7, the V gene TRBV4-3; D ambiguous. Germline CDR1 LGHNA, CDR2 YSLEER. Trimming pared 0 bases from V and 0 bases from J, leaving 6 bases between. The CDR3 loop spans 14 amino acids. In DNA form, the CDR3 reads TGCGCCAGCAGCCAAGATTGGGGCTCCTACGAGCAGTACTTC. It specifies CASSQDWGSYEQYF.

The V and J genes are TRBV28 and TRBJ2-5; TRBD2 is a possible D gene (6 bases). The CDR3 totals 14 residues. Germline assignment: CDR1 MDHEN and CDR2 SYDVKM. Trimming took off 7 bases at V and 5 bases at J, with 17 bases between the two ends. The CDR3 spells CASTVGLFRETQYF. Written as DNA, the CDR3 is TGTGCCAGCACCGTGGGACTCTTTAGGGAGACCCAGTACTTC.

The chain uses TRBV19 and TRBJ1-5; D possibly corresponds to TRBD1 (5 bases). This CDR3 is built from 15 residues. V shed 3 bases and J shed 2 bases, with 11 bases lying between them. Germline V gives CDR1 LNHDA, CDR2 SQIVND (reference sequence). CDR3 residues: CASSIQGGGNQPQHF. As DNA, the CDR3 is TGTGCCAGTAGTATTCAGGGAGGCGGCAATCAGCCCCAGCATTTT.

The CDR3 here is CASSLGMGLAVDYNEQFF. The CDR3 DNA follows: TGTGCCAGCAGTTTAGGGATGGGACTAGCGGTCGATTACAATGAGCAGTTCTTC. This chain uses TRBV28 with TRBJ2-1; 11 bases agree with TRBD2. The CDR3 totals 18 residues. V lost 2 bases to trimming and J lost 4 bases; unmatched junction nucleotides: 10. CDR1 is MDHEN and CDR2 is SYDVKM in the germline V gene.

The chain joins TRBV2 to TRBJ1-1; tentative D call: TRBD1 (6 bases). With 6 bases removed from V and 8 bases from J, the gap between germline ends came to 13 bases. Germline assignment: CDR1 SNHLY and CDR2 FYNNEI. The CDR3 contains 12 residues. This chain's CDR3 is CASSHGQIEAFF. The CDR3 DNA sequence: TGTGCCAGCAGCCACGGACAGATCGAAGCTTTCTTT.

This chain links TRBV4-2 with TRBJ2-7; D gene unclear. V was shortened by 0 bases and J by 3 bases, with 12 bases between the two germline ends. The CDR3 is 15 amino acids. The germline gives CDR1 LGHNA, CDR2 YNFKEQ. The CDR3 spells CASSQESGIYYEQYF. In DNA, the CDR3 is TGTGCCAGCAGCCAAGAAAGTGGAATATACTACGAGCAGTACTTC.

This chain links TRBV28 with TRBJ2-7, with D possibly matching TRBD2 (6 bases). The CDR3 spans 13 residues. V was clipped by 3 bases and J by 3 bases, with 9 bases between them. CDR1 and CDR2 (germline): MDHEN, SYDVKM. CDR3 bases: TGTGCCAGCAGTTTTCGGGGGATCTACGAGCAGTACTTC. Its translation is CASSFRGIYEQYF. The whole variable domain, filled in from reference TRBV28 and TRBJ2-7, reads DVKVTQSSRYLVKRTGEKVFLECVQDMDHENMFWYRQDPGLGLRLIYFSYDVKMKEKGDIPEGYSVSREKKERFSLILESASTNQTSMYLCASSFRGIYEQYFGPGTRLTVT.

DNA for the CDR3: TGTGCCAGCAGTCCCACGGACAGGGGGCTGTACGAGCAGTACTTC. Encoded protein: CASSPTDRGLYEQYF. The chain employs TRBV28 and TRBJ2-7, with 11 positions matching TRBD1. CDR3 length: 15 amino acids. In germline, CDR1 is MDHEN, CDR2 SYDVKM. V lost 5 bases and J lost 4; bases outside the gene matches: 7.

The chain recombines TRBV7-8 with TRBJ2-1; TRBD2 is a possible D gene (6 bases). V lost 3 bases and J lost 4, with 16 bases in between. The V gene's germline CDR1 is SGHVS and CDR2 FQNEAQ. This CDR3 has 16 residues. CDR3 sequence: CASSFWRDGVYNEQFF. CDR3 nucleotides: TGTGCCAGCAGCTTTTGGCGGGACGGAGTATACAATGAGCAGTTCTTC.

The chain couples TRBV5-5 to TRBJ2-2; either TRBD1 or TRBD2 may fit D (6 bases each). There are 14 residues in the CDR3. CDR1 and CDR2 (germline): SGHKS, YYEKEE (reference sequence). V shed 6 bases and J shed 5 bases, with 14 bases lying between them. CDR3 nucleotides: TGTGCCAGCACCCCCTGGGGGGCGACCGGGGAGCTGTTTTTT. The encoded protein is CASTPWGATGELFF.

The rearrangement links TRBV7-9 to TRBJ2-6; D is unresolved. V lost 8 bases, J lost 3 bases, and 8 bases lay in between. Germline CDR1 and CDR2: SEHNR and FQNEAQ (reference sequence). This CDR3 contains 13 residues. The chain's CDR3 is CASGFGGANVLTF. The DNA for the CDR3 is TGTGCCAGCGGGTTCGGTGGGGCCAACGTCCTGACTTTC.

This clone showed up just once. CDR3 bases: TGTGCCAGTAGTATATCCACAGGGGGCCTGAGGGGCTACACCTTC. Translating it yields CASSISTGGLRGYTF. The genes are TRBV19 and TRBJ1-2; 9 bases are shared with TRBD1. Unmatched junction bases numbered 9, after V lost 2 bases and J lost 8 bases. In germline, CDR1 is LNHDA, CDR2 SQIVND (reference sequence). The CDR3 consists of 15 residues.

The sample holds one count of this clone. The chain recombines TRBV27 with TRBJ1-1; 8 bases are a match to TRBD1. Germline V gene data show CDR1 as MNHEY and CDR2 as SMNVEV (reference sequence). Germline trimming cut 5 bases from V and 5 bases from J; bases unmatched to any gene: 7. This CDR3 is built from 14 residues. The CDR3 coding sequence is TGTGCCAGCAGTATTACCACAGGGGGAACTGAAGCTTTCTTT. The encoded protein is CASSITTGGTEAFF.